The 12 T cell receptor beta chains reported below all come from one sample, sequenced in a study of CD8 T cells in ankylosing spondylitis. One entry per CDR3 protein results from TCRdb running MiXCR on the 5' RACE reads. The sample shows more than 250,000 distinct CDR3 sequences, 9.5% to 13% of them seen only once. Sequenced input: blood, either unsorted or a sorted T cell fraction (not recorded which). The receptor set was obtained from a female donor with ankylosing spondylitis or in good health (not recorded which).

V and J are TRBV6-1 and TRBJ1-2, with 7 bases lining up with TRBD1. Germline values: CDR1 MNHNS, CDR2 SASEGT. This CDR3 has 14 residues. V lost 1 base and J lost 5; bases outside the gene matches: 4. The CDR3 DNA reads TGTGCCAGCAGTGAAGAGGACAGGAGGTATGGCTACACCTTC. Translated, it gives CASSEEDRRYGYTF.

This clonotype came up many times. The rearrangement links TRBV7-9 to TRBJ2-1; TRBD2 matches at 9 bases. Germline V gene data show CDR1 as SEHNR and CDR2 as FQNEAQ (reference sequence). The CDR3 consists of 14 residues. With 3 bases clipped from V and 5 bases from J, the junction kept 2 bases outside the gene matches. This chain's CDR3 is CASSFASGNNEQFF. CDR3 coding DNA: TGTGCCAGCAGCTTTGCTAGCGGGAACAATGAGCAGTTCTTC.

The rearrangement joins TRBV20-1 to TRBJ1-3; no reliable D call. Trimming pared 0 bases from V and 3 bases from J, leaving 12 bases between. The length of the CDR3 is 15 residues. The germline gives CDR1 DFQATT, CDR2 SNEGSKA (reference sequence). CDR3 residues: CSARDHATNGNTIYF. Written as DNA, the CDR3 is TGCAGTGCTAGAGATCACGCGACAAATGGAAACACCATATATTTT.

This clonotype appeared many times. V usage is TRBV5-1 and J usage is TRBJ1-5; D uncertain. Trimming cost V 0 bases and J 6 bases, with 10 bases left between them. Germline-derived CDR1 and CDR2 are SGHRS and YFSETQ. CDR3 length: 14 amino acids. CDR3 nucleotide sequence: TGCGCCAGCAGCTTGGGCGGGGTGGGTCAGCCCCAGCATTTT. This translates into CASSLGGVGQPQHF.

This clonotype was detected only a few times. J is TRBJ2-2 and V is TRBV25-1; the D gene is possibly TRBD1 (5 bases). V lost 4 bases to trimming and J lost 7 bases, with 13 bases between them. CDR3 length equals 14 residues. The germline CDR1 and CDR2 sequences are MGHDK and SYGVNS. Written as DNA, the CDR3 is TGTGCCAGCAGTGGCCAAGGGGCGGACGGGGAGCTGTTTTTT. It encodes CASSGQGADGELFF.

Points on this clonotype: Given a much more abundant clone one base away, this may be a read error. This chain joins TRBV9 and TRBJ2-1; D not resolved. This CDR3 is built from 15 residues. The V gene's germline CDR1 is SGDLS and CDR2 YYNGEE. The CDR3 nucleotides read TGTGCCAGCAGCCCAACCGCGGTCTCCTACAATGAGCAGGTCTTC. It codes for CASSPTAVSYNEQVF. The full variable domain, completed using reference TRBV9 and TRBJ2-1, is DSGVTQTPKHLITATGQRVTLRCSPRSGDLSVYWYQQSLDQGLQFLIQYYNGEERAKGNILERFSAQQFPDLHSELNLSSLELGDSALYFCASSPTAVSYNEQVFGPGTRLTVL.

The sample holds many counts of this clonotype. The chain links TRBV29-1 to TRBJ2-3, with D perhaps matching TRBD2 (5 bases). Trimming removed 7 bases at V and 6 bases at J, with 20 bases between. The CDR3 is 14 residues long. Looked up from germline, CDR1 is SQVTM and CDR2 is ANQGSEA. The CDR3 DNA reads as TGCAGCGCCCAATCGGACTTGACTCGGGATACGCAGTATTTT. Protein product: CSAQSDLTRDTQYF.

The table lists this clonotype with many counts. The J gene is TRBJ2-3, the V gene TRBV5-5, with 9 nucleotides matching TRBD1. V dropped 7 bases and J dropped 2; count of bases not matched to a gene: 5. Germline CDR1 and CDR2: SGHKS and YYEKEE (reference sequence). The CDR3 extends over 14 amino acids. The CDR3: CASFDRGNTDTQYF. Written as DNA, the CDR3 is TGTGCCAGCTTTGACAGGGGGAACACAGATACGCAGTATTTT. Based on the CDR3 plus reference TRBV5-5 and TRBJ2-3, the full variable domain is DAGVTQSPTHLIKTRGQQVTLRCSPISGHKSVSWYQQVLGQGPQFIFQYYEKEERGRGNFPDRFSARQFPNYSSELNVNALLLGDSALYLCASFDRGNTDTQYFGPGTRLTVL.

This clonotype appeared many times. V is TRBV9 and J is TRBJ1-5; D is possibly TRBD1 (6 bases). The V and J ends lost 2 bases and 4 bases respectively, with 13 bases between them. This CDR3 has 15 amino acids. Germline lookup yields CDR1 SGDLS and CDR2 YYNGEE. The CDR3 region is CASSVATGINQPQHF. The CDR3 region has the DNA TGTGCCAGCAGCGTGGCTACAGGGATTAATCAGCCCCAGCATTTT. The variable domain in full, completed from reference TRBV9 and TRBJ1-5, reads DSGVTQTPKHLITATGQRVTLRCSPRSGDLSVYWYQQSLDQGLQFLIQYYNGEERAKGNILERFSAQQFPDLHSELNLSSLELGDSALYFCASSVATGINQPQHFGDGTRLSIL.

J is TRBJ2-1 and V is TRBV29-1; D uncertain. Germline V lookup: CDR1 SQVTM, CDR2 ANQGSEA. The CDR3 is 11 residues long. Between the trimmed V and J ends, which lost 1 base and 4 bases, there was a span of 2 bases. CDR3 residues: CSVEGYNEQFF. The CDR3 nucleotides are TGCAGCGTTGAAGGATACAATGAGCAGTTCTTC.

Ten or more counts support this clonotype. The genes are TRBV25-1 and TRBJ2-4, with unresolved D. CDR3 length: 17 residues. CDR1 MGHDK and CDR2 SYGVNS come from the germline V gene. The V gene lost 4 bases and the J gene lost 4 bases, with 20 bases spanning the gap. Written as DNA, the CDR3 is TGTGCCAGCAGTGGATCGAGACCAACCCTGGGGAAAAACATTCAGTACTTC. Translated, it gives CASSGSRPTLGKNIQYF. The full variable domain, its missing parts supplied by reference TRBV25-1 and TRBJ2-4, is EADIYQTPRYLVIGTGKKITLECSQTMGHDKMYWYQQDPGMELHLIHYSYGVNSTEKGDLSSESTVSRIRTEHFPLTLESARPSHTSQYLCASSGSRPTLGKNIQYFGAGTRLSVL.

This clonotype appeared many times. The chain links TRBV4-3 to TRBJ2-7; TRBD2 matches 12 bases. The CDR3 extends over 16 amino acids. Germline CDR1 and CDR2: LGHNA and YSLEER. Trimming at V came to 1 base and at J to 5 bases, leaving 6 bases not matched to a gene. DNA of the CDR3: TGCGCCAGCAGCCAAGCTAGCGGGAGGGCCGAAAACGAGCAGTACTTC. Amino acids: CASSQASGRAENEQYF.